The T cell receptor beta chain described here comes from a study of immune heterogeneity within non-small cell lung tumors. Findings and caveats of the study: Identical dominant CDR3 beta clonotypes recurred among a patient's tumor sites, alongside site-unique high-frequency clones. Largely, high-frequency T-cell receptor beta clonotypes differed from one individual patient to another. Local T-cell repertoire clonality was correlated with local tumor mutational burden, and the correlation was positive. It was moderate in strength but statistically significant (R approximately 0.34).

TCR beta CDR3 regions came from multiplex PCR with 32 forward V and 13 reverse J primers. TCRdb itself ran the multiplex PCR reads through MiXCR, one entry per CDR3 protein. The profile shows about 5,000 distinct CDR3 sequences, 22% of them singletons. Trimming pared 2 bases from V and 5 bases from J, leaving 12 bases between. The CDR3 has 15 residues. Germline CDR1 reads LNHDA; CDR2 reads SQIVND (reference sequence). Template came from bulk tumor genomic DNA, at 550 to 700 ng per sample. Multiple biopsies spaced far apart were taken from each primary tumor during surgery. Curative surgery was undertaken by patients, who had untreated, newly diagnosed non-small cell lung cancer. Judged by abundance, this clonotype is medium-sized. Its specificity is unknown.

The chain joins TRBV19 to TRBJ2-2, with a weak D call TRBD1 (5 bases). The TCR sequence derives from a man aged 55 to 70 with non-small cell lung cancer. The sequencing input was lung tumor tissue. The CDR3 coding sequence is TGTGCCAGTAGTATAACCCTGCAGGGTACCGGGGAGCTGTTTTTT. This gives the protein CASSITLQGTGELFF.